Shown below are 8 T cell receptor beta chains from a single sample sequenced in a study of cytomegalovirus exposure and HLA in healthy donors. PCR used 60 Vbeta primers and 13 Jbeta primers. Sequencing used immunoSEQ multiplex PCR; TCRdb keeps in-frame clones, though not all of them. The profile shows roughly 180,000 clones, 70% to 80% of them singletons. Source material: PBMCs. The receptors derive from a man aged 30-40 years in good health and CMV-seronegative.

The chain carries TRBV5-1 and TRBJ2-1; 10 positions agree with TRBD2. The J segment lost 4 bases and the V segment lost 4 bases, leaving 8 bases of the junction unmatched. Germline V gene sequence: CDR1 SGHRS, CDR2 YFSETQ. CDR3 length: 16 amino acids. The CDR3 is CASSLGGLAHYNEQFF. The CDR3 coding sequence is TGCGCCAGCAGCCTCGGGGGACTAGCGCATTACAATGAGCAGTTCTTC.

The V gene is TRBV11-2, the J gene TRBJ2-7; D uncertain. CDR1 and CDR2 (germline): SGHAT, FQNNGV. The CDR3 has 12 residues. V lost 2 bases and J 5 bases, leaving 7 bases between the germline ends. CDR3 residues: CASSLFGDEQYF. CDR3 sequence (DNA): TGTGCCAGCAGCTTATTTGGAGACGAGCAGTACTTC. The full variable domain, with the rest looked up from reference TRBV11-2 and TRBJ2-7, is EAGVAQSPRYKIIEKRQSVAFWCNPISGHATLYWYQQILGQGPKLLIQFQNNGVVDDSQLPKDRFSAERLKGVDSTLKIQPAKLEDSAVYLCASSLFGDEQYFGPGTRLTVT.

A few counts support this clone. This sequence joins TRBV19 and TRBJ1-5; D remains unclear. Trimming cost V 4 bases and J 0 bases, with 10 bases left between them. This CDR3 spans 15 amino acids. Per the germline V gene, CDR1 is LNHDA and CDR2 is SQIVND (reference sequence). The CDR3 nucleotides are TGTGCCAGTAGTACCCAGGCAGCTAGCAATCAGCCCCAGCATTTT. This codes for CASSTQAASNQPQHF.

The rearrangement joins TRBV9 to TRBJ2-7; 9 bases are shared with TRBD1. Germline loops: CDR1 SGDLS, CDR2 YYNGEE. The CDR3 consists of 14 residues. V was pared by 1 base and J by 6 bases, with 5 bases of the junction left unmatched. CDR3 residues: CASSVTGGSFEQYF. CDR3 coding DNA: TGTGCCAGCAGCGTAACAGGGGGCTCGTTCGAGCAGTACTTC.

The rearrangement joins TRBV6-6 to TRBJ1-5; D is uncertain. Germline V lookup: CDR1 MNHNY, CDR2 SVGAGI (reference sequence). Deletions cut 0 bases from V and 9 bases from J, with 3 bases between. This CDR3 contains 11 residues. CDR3 residues: CASSYSRPQHF. DNA of the CDR3: TGTGCCAGCAGTTACTCTCGGCCCCAGCATTTT.

The sample holds a few counts of this clone. CDR3 bases: TGCGCCAGCAGTCCTCAACTTCAGGGGCTTCAGCCCCAGCATTTT. Residues: CASSPQLQGLQPQHF. The V gene is TRBV4-3, the J gene TRBJ1-5, with TRBD1 as a possible D gene (6 bases). The germline CDR1 and CDR2 sequences are LGHNA and YSLEER. The V gene lost 6 bases and the J gene lost 6 bases, with 18 bases spanning the gap. There are 15 residues in the CDR3.

This chain connects TRBV7-9 to TRBJ1-2, with TRBD1 as a possible D gene (5 bases). The CDR3 is 14 residues long. V lost 5 bases and J 0 bases, leaving 10 bases between the germline ends. The germline CDR1 and CDR2 sequences are SEHNR and FQNEAQ (reference sequence). The CDR3 DNA follows: TGTGCCAGCAGCCGCGGGACGACTAACTATGGCTACACCTTC. The encoded protein is CASSRGTTNYGYTF.

V usage is TRBV19 and J usage is TRBJ1-2; 9 nucleotides align to TRBD1. Trimming cost V 4 bases and J 6 bases; bases outside gene matches: 6. The CDR3 length is 14 residues. Germline V CDR1 and CDR2: LNHDA, SQIVND (reference sequence). CDR3 DNA sequence: TGTGCCAGTAGTACCTTACAGGGGGCGGATGGCTACACCTTC. It translates to CASSTLQGADGYTF.